One sample yielded the 6 T cell receptor beta chains listed below, sequenced in a study of low-dose radiotherapy and immunotherapy resistance in tumors. The time point denotes: before trial treatment. First-strand cDNA used TRAV- and TRBV-specific primers, covering alpha and beta chains. TCRs were amplified for around 21 PCR cycles with a constant-region primer and V-primer adapter. From the reads, TCRdb called clonotypes with MiXCR, one entry per CDR3 protein. The repertoire has around 79,000 distinct CDR3 sequences, approximately 17% of them found once; the top ten carry about 5.9%. The specimen was PBMCs, collected before treatment. The receptor set was obtained from a male donor with prostate cancer.

This clonotype was found a few times. In DNA form, the CDR3 reads TGTGCCAGCAGTTTAGCTCCAGCGGGGGTGTCCGGGGAGCTGTTTTTT. Its translation is CASSLAPAGVSGELFF. The rearrangement joins TRBV12-3 or TRBV12-4 to TRBJ2-2, with TRBD2 identical over 8 bases. J gave up 6 bases and V 0 bases, and 6 bases lay outside the gene matches. CDR3 size: 16 residues.

This clonotype has a count of ten or more. The chain carries TRBV6-5 and TRBJ2-2; D gene ambiguous. V lost 0 bases, J lost 2 bases, and 7 bases lay in between. The germline V gene encodes CDR1 MNHEY and CDR2 SVGAGI. The CDR3 has 15 amino acids. The CDR3 loop is CASSYSAENTGELFF. The CDR3 DNA follows: TGTGCCAGCAGTTACTCGGCAGAAAACACCGGGGAGCTGTTTTTT.

Concerning this clonotype: It differs at one base from a far larger clone, so likely a read error. The chain joins TRBV20-1 to TRBJ2-5, with D maybe TRBD1 (6 bases). Germline values: CDR1 DFQATT, CDR2 SNEGSKA (reference sequence). The CDR3 covers 15 residues. With 0 bases removed from V and 11 bases from J, the gap between germline ends came to 22 bases. The CDR3 sequence: CSARDPWTRGNEQYF. CDR3 DNA sequence: TGCAGTGCTAGAGATCCTTGGACGAGGGGGAATGAGCAGTACTTC.

This clonotype was detected many times. The chain has TRBV29-1 and TRBJ2-3, with 12 bases that match TRBD2. Germline loops: CDR1 SQVTM, CDR2 ANQGSEA. V trimming: 4 bases; J trimming: 4 bases; junction bases outside the gene matches: 9. CDR3 length: 16 amino acids. This chain's CDR3 is CSVALAGGARADTQYF. The CDR3 DNA reads as TGCAGCGTTGCTCTAGCGGGAGGGGCCCGGGCAGATACGCAGTATTTT.

This clonotype came up once. This probably arose from a read error, given a far larger clone one base away. This chain links TRBV9 with TRBJ2-1, with TRBD2 matching over 11 bases. CDR1 and CDR2 (germline): SGDLS, YYNGEE. The CDR3 covers 16 residues. V shed 4 bases and J 13 bases; nucleotides not matched to a gene: 16. In nucleotides, the CDR3 is TGTGCCAGCAGCCCGCGCCCTAGCGGGGGGAAAGAGACCCAGTTCTTC. The encoded protein is CASSPRPSGGKETQFF.

This clonotype was detected a few times. This chain links TRBV28 with TRBJ1-1, with D hard to call. Germline values: CDR1 MDHEN, CDR2 SYDVKM. CDR3 length equals 12 residues. V was pared by 1 base and J by 4 bases, with 4 bases between. The CDR3 sequence is CASSLLSTEAFF. As DNA, the CDR3 is TGTGCCAGCAGTTTATTGTCCACTGAAGCTTTCTTT.